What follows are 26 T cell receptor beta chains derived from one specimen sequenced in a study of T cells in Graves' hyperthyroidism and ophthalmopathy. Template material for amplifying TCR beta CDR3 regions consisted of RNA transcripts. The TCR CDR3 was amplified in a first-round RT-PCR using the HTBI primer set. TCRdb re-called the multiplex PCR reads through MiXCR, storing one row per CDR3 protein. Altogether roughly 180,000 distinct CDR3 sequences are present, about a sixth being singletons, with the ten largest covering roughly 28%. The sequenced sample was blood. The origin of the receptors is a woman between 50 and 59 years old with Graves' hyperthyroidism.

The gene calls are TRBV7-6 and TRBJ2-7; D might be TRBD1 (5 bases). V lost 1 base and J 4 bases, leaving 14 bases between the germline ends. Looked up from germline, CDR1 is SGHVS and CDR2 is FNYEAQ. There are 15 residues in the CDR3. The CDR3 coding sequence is TGTGCCAGCAGCTTAGGGTCCAGGGCCGTGTACGAGCAGTACTTC. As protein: CASSLGSRAVYEQYF.

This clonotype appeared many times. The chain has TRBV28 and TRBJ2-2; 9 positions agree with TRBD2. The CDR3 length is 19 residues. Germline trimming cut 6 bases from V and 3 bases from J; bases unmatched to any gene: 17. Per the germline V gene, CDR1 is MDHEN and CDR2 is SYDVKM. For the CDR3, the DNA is TGTGCCAGCAGGCCGGTAGGCGGGGGGGCCGAGGTGTACACCGGGGAGCTGTTTTTT. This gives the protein CASRPVGGGAEVYTGELFF.

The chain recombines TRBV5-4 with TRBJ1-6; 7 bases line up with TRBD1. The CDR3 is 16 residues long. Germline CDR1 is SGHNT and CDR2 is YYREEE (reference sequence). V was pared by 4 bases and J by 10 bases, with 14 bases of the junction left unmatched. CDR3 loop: CASSVGRLTGDSPLHF. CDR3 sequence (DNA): TGTGCCAGCAGCGTGGGCCGTTTAACAGGGGACTCACCCCTCCACTTT.

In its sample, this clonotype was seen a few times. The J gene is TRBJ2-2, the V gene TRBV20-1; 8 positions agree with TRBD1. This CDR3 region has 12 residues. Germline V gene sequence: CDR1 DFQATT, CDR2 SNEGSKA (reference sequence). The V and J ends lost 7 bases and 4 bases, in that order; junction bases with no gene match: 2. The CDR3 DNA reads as TGCAGTGGACAGGGGACCACCGGGGAGCTGTTTTTT. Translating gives CSGQGTTGELFF.

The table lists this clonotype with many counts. The CDR3 loop reads CSARDPSGAYYEQYF. CDR3 nucleotides: TGCAGTGCTAGAGATCCTAGCGGGGCTTACTACGAGCAGTACTTC. The rearrangement joins TRBV20-1 to TRBJ2-7, with 9 positions matching TRBD2. The CDR3 covers 15 residues. Unmatched junction bases numbered 6, after V lost 0 bases and J lost 3 bases. CDR1 DFQATT and CDR2 SNEGSKA come from the germline V gene (reference sequence).

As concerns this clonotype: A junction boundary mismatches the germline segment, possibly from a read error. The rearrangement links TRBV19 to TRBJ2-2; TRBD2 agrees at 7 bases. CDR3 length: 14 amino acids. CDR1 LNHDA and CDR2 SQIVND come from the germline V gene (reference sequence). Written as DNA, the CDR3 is TGTGCCAGTGGAACTAGCGATGACACCGAGGAGCTGTTTTTT. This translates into CASGTSDDTEELFF.

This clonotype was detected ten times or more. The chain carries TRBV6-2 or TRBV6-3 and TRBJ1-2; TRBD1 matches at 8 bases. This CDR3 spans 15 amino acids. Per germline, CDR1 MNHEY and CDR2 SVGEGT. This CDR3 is CASGQGFRSHYGYTF. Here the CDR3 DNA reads TGTGCTTCTGGACAGGGCTTCCGTTCCCACTATGGCTACACCTTC.

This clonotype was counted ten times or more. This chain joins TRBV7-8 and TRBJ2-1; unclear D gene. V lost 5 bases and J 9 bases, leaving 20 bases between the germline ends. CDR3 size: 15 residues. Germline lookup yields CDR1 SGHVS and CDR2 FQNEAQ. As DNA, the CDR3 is TGTGCCAGCAGCCGACGGAGAATCTTCTCAAGTGAGCAGTTCTTC. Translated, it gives CASSRRRIFSSEQFF.

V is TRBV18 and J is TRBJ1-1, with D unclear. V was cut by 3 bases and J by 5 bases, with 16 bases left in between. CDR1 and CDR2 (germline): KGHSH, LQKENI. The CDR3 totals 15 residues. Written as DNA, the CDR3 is TGTGCCAGCTCACCGACGGACTCCTCACAAACTGAAGCTTTCTTT. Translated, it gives CASSPTDSSQTEAFF.

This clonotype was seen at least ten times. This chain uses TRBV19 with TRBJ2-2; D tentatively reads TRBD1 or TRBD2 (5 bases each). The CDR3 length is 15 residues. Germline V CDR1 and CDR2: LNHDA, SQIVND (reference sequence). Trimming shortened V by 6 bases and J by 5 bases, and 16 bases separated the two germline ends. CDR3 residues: CASRTGTGRTGELFF. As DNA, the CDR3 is TGTGCCAGTAGAACCGGGACGGGTAGGACCGGGGAGCTGTTTTTT. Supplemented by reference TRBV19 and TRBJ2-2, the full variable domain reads DGGITQSPKYLFRKEGQNVTLSCEQNLNHDAMYWYRQDPGQGLRLIYYSQIVNDFQKGDIAEGYSVSREKKESFPLTVTSAQKNPTAFYLCASRTGTGRTGELFFGEGSRLTVL.

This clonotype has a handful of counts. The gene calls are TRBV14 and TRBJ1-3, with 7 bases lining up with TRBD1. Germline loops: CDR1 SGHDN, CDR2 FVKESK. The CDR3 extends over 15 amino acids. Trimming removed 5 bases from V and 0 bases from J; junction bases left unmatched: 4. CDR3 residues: CASSVQGHSGNTIYF. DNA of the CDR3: TGTGCCAGCAGCGTACAGGGGCACTCTGGAAACACCATATATTTT.

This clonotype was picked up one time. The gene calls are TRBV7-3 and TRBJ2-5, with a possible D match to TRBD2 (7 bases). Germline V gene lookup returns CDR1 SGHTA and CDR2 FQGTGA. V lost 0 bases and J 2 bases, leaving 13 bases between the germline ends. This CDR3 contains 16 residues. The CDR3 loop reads CASSLTGGPTQETQYF. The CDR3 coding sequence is TGTGCCAGCAGCTTAACGGGGGGGCCCACACAAGAGACCCAGTACTTC. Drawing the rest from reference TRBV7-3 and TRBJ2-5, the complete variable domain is GAGVSQTPSNKVTEKGKYVELRCDPISGHTALYWYRQSLGQGPEFLIYFQGTGAADDSGLPNDRFFAVRPEGSVSTLKIQRTERGDSAVYLCASSLTGGPTQETQYFGPGTRLLVL.

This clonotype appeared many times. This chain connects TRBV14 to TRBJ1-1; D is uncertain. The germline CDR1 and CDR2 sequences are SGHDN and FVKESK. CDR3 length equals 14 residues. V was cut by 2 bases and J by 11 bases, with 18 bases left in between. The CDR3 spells CASSQTWLDPSAFF. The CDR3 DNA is TGTGCCAGCAGCCAAACCTGGTTGGACCCATCGGCTTTCTTT.

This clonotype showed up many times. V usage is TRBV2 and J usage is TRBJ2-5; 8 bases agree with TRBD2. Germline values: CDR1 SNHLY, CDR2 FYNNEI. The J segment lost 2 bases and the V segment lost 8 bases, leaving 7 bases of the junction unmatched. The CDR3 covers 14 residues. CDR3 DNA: TGTGCCAGCGGGCCGGGGGGGAAGCAAGAGACCCAGTACTTC. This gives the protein CASGPGGKQETQYF. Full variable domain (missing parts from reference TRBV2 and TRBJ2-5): EPEVTQTPSHQVTQMGQEVILRCVPISNHLYFYWYRQILGQKVEFLVSFYNNEISEKSEIFDDQFSVERPDGSNFTLKIRSTKLEDSAMYFCASGPGGKQETQYFGPGTRLLVL.

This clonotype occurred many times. This CDR3 is CASSLEGQLSTGELFF. The CDR3 nucleotides are TGTGCCAGCAGCTTAGAGGGACAGCTGTCCACCGGGGAGCTGTTTTTT. J is TRBJ2-2 and V is TRBV7-3, with TRBD1 matching over 7 bases. V shed 2 bases, J shed 4 bases, and the junction held 7 bases outside the gene matches. The CDR3 spans 16 residues. Germline V gene lookup returns CDR1 SGHTA and CDR2 FQGTGA. Looking up the rest from reference TRBV7-3 and TRBJ2-2 gives the full variable domain: GAGVSQTPSNKVTEKGKYVELRCDPISGHTALYWYRQSLGQGPEFLIYFQGTGAADDSGLPNDRFFAVRPEGSVSTLKIQRTERGDSAVYLCASSLEGQLSTGELFFGEGSRLTVL.

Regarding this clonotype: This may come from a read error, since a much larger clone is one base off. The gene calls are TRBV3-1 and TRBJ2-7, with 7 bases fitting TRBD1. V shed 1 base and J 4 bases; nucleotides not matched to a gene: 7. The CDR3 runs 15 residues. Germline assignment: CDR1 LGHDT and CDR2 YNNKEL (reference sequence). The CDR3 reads CASSQVLGQQYEQYF. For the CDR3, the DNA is TGTGCCAGCAGCCAAGTCCTGGGACAGCAGTACGAGCAGTACTTC.

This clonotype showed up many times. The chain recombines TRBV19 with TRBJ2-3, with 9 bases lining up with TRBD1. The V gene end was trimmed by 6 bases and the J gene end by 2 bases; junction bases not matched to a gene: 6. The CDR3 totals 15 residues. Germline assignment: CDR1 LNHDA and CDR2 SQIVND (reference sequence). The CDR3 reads CASRRQGGPTDTQYF. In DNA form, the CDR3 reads TGTGCCAGTAGAAGACAGGGGGGCCCCACAGATACGCAGTATTTT.

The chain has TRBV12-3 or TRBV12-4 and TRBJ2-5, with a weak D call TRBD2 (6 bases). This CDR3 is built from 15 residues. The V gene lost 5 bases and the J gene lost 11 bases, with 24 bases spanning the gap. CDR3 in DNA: TGTGCCAGCAGTCCCTTGGAGGGGCCCGGGTTAAGACAGTACTTC. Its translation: CASSPLEGPGLRQYF.

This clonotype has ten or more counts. CDR3 nucleotides: TGTGCCAGCAGTGGGGGGACACACTACGAGCAGTACTTC. This codes for CASSGGTHYEQYF. The rearrangement links TRBV12-3 or TRBV12-4 to TRBJ2-7, with D perhaps given as TRBD1 or TRBD2 (6 bases each). This CDR3 has 13 residues. Deletions cut 5 bases from V and 3 bases from J, with 11 bases between.

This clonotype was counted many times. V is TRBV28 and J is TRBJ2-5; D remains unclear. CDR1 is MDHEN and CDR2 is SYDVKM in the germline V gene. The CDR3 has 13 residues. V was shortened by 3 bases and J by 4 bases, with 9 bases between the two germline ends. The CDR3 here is CASSFVGPETQYF. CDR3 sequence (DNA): TGTGCCAGCAGTTTTGTTGGGCCAGAGACCCAGTACTTC.

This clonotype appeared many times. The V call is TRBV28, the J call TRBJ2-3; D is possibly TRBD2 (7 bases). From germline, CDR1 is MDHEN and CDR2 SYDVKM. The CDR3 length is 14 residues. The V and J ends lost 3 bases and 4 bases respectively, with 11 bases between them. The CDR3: CASSLAGAADTQYF. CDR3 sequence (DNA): TGTGCCAGCAGTTTGGCGGGGGCGGCAGATACGCAGTATTTT.

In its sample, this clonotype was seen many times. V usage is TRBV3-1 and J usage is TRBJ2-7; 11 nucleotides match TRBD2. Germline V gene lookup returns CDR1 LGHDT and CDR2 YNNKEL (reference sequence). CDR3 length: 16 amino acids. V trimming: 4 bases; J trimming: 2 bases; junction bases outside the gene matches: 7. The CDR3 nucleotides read TGTGCCAGCAGCCGAGGTCTAGCGGGGGGACCCTACGAGCAGTACTTC. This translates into CASSRGLAGGPYEQYF.

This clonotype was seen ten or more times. The CDR3 here is CASSLGGLDNEQFF. The CDR3 bases are TGCGCCAGCAGCTTGGGGGGATTAGACAATGAGCAGTTCTTC. The genes are TRBV5-1 and TRBJ2-1, with unresolved D. The CDR3 length is 14 residues. Germline assignment: CDR1 SGHRS and CDR2 YFSETQ. Trimming pared 0 bases from V and 5 bases from J, leaving 9 bases between.

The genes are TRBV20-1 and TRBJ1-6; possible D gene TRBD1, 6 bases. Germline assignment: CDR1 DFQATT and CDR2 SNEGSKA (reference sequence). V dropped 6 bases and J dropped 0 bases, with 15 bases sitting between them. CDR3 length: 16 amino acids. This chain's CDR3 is CSARRGGSSYNSPLHF. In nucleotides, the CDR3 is TGCAGTGCCAGGAGAGGGGGTAGCTCCTATAATTCACCCCTCCACTTT.

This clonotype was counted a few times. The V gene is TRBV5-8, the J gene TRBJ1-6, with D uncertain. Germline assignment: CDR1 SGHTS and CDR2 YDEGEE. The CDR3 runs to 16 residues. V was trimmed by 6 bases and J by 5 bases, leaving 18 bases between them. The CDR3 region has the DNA TGTGCCAGCACCCCCGAGACGGGGAGTCATAATTCACCCCTCCACTTT. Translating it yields CASTPETGSHNSPLHF.

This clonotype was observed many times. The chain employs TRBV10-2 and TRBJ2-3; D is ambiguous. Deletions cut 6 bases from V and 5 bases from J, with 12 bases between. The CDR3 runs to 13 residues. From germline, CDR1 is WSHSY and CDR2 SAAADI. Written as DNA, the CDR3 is TGCGCCAGCAGAGAGGCTAGTGGAGATACGCAGTATTTT. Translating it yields CASREASGDTQYF.